This T cell receptor beta chain was observed in a study of T cells after yellow fever vaccination. Study outcomes and limitations: Few clonotypes appeared in both CD4 and CD8 compartments.

This clonotype was counted between two and nine times. Its antigen is not identified. TCRdb independently ran MiXCR on the 5' RACE reads; one entry per CDR3 protein. The table lists roughly 400,000 distinct CDR3 sequences, approximately 19% of them singletons. This CDR3 is 15 amino acids long. CDR1 is LGHNA and CDR2 is YSLEER in the germline V gene. Trimming took off 0 bases at V and 1 base at J, with 9 bases between the two ends. Sequencing used PBMCs, obtained before the yellow fever booster vaccination. This TCR was sampled from a man between 18 and 29 years old who received the YFV17D yellow fever vaccine. V gene TRBV4-3 combines with J gene TRBJ1-2; D is uncertain. CDR3 DNA: TGCGCCAGCAGCCAAGATCTACGGATTAACTATGGCTACACCTTC. Encoded protein: CASSQDLRINYGYTF.